This T cell receptor (beta chain) is from a study of T cells after yellow fever vaccination. Notes on the study in general: Any FACS-sorted repertoire could hold abundant clonotypes that contaminate it from the bulk population.

From germline, CDR1 is LGHNA and CDR2 YNFKEQ. V dropped 0 bases and J dropped 6; count of bases not matched to a gene: 3. CDR3 length equals 14 residues. This clonotype has at least ten counts. No antigen is known for it. A process of 5'RACE template switching, which added a universal primer site and UMIs, was used to make TCR cDNA. TCRdb reprocessed the 5' RACE reads with MiXCR, giving one entry per CDR3 protein. The data show approximately 340,000 distinct CDR3 sequences, 8.5% to 9% seen once. This specimen consisted of PBMCs, obtained on the day of the first yellow fever vaccination. This clonotype originated in a man younger than 35 who received the YFV17D yellow fever vaccine. The V gene is TRBV4-2, the J gene TRBJ2-3, with 7 bases matching TRBD2. Here the CDR3 reads CASSQDRRGDTQYF. For the CDR3, the DNA is TGTGCCAGCAGCCAAGATCGGCGGGGGGATACGCAGTATTTT.